Each of the 18 T cell receptor beta chains below was sequenced from the same sample in a study of blood T cell repertoires in COVID-19. Assay: immunoSEQ multiplex PCR; the TCRdb copy retains only in-frame clones and omits some. The sample lists 200,000 to 250,000 clones, around 82% occurring once. The source material was PBMCs or T cells enriched from blood (not recorded which). These TCRs come from a woman in her thirties or forties with acute COVID-19.

This sequence joins TRBV28 and TRBJ1-2, with 7 nucleotides matching TRBD1. This CDR3 has 14 amino acids. Germline CDR1 and CDR2: MDHEN and SYDVKM. V trimming: 7 bases; J trimming: 3 bases; junction bases outside the gene matches: 8. DNA of the CDR3: TGTGCCAGCAACACACAGGGGAGAGACTATGGCTACACCTTC. Translated, it gives CASNTQGRDYGYTF.

The J gene is TRBJ2-5, the V gene TRBV7-9, with TRBD2 matching 7 bases. The CDR3 is 16 amino acids. Germline lookup yields CDR1 SEHNR and CDR2 FQNEAQ (reference sequence). The J segment lost 4 bases and the V segment lost 3 bases, leaving 11 bases of the junction unmatched. Here the CDR3 reads CASSFFTGGGLETQYF. The CDR3 coding sequence is TGTGCCAGCAGCTTTTTTACGGGGGGAGGATTAGAGACCCAGTACTTC.

This sequence joins TRBV5-6 and TRBJ1-2, with D perhaps matching TRBD1 (5 bases). This CDR3 comprises 14 residues. The germline gives CDR1 SGHDT, CDR2 YYEEEE. The ends were cut back, 1 base at V and 9 bases at J, with 16 bases in the middle. The CDR3 nucleotides are TGTGCCAGCAGCTTGATACAGGCCGGGCAGCGCTACACCTTC. Translated: CASSLIQAGQRYTF. Using reference TRBV5-6 and TRBJ1-2 for the parts outside the CDR3, the full variable domain is DAGVTQSPTHLIKTRGQQVTLRCSPKSGHDTVSWYQQALGQGPQFIFQYYEEEERQRGNFPDRFSGHQFPNYSSELNVNALLLGDSALYLCASSLIQAGQRYTFGSGTRLTVV.

The rearrangement joins TRBV30 to TRBJ2-5; tentatively, D is TRBD2 (6 bases). Deletions cut 2 bases from V and 4 bases from J, with 11 bases between. Germline CDR1 and CDR2: GTSNPN and SVGIG (reference sequence). The CDR3 is 13 amino acids. Written as DNA, the CDR3 is TGTGCCTGGAGTTGGGGGGTGGGAGAGACCCAGTACTTC. This encodes CAWSWGVGETQYF.

This chain links TRBV9 with TRBJ2-7; 7 bases align to TRBD1. J was trimmed by 5 bases and V by 1 base; bases with no gene match: 12. Per the germline V gene, CDR1 is SGDLS and CDR2 is YYNGEE. The CDR3 spans 16 residues. The CDR3 loop reads CASSVLPAGGFHEQYF. The DNA of the CDR3 is TGTGCCAGCAGCGTATTACCGGCAGGGGGATTCCACGAGCAGTACTTC.

Only a few counts were recorded for this clone. A read error may account for a junction end that differs from germline. The chain recombines TRBV2 with TRBJ2-1; 9 bases agree with TRBD1. Germline loops: CDR1 SNHLY, CDR2 FYNNEI. The CDR3 loop spans 14 amino acids. In nucleotides, the CDR3 is TGTGCCAGCAGAGCCGGGACAGGGACGATCCGGGGGCTCTTC. Translating gives CASRAGTGTIRGLF.

V usage is TRBV5-1 and J usage is TRBJ2-3, with TRBD2 as a possible D gene (7 bases). Germline V gene sequence: CDR1 SGHRS, CDR2 YFSETQ. V was trimmed by 0 bases and J by 4 bases, leaving 12 bases between them. The CDR3 loop spans 15 amino acids. The DNA for the CDR3 is TGCGCCAGCAGCTTGGTGGGCGGGGGCCCAGATACGCAGTATTTT. It encodes CASSLVGGGPDTQYF.

The gene calls are TRBV3-1 (or the pseudogene TRBV3-2) and TRBJ2-7; TRBD2 might be the D (6 bases). The V end was cut by 0 bases, the J end by 4 bases, with 10 bases between. This CDR3 is 14 amino acids long. Germline lookup yields CDR1 LGHDT and CDR2 YNNKEL (reference sequence). CDR3 in amino acids: CASSQEGLIYEQYF. CDR3 coding DNA: TGTGCCAGCAGCCAAGAAGGACTAATATACGAGCAGTACTTC.

The chain has TRBV11-3 and TRBJ2-3, with TRBD2 matching 8 bases. Germline V lookup: CDR1 SGHNT, CDR2 YENEEA. After removal of 5 bases from V and 2 bases from J, the junction contained 3 bases not matched to a gene. The CDR3 loop spans 14 amino acids. CDR3 sequence: CASSPGGDTDTQYF. As DNA, the CDR3 is TGTGCCAGCAGCCCGGGGGGGGACACAGATACGCAGTATTTT.

This chain uses TRBV9 with TRBJ2-7, with 14 bases fitting TRBD2. CDR3 length: 15 amino acids. Looked up from germline, CDR1 is SGDLS and CDR2 is YYNGEE. J gave up 3 bases and V 3 bases, and 2 bases lay outside the gene matches. CDR3 protein: CASSGGLAGGYEQYF. CDR3 nucleotides: TGTGCCAGCAGCGGAGGACTAGCGGGGGGCTACGAGCAGTACTTC.

The chain recombines TRBV21-1 with TRBJ1-3; the table gives TRBD1 as D, unverified against the DNA. TRBV21-1 is termed a pseudogene. The CDR3 sequence is 19 residues long. The CDR3 is CASSKFESGQGITGNTIYF. CDR3 nucleotides: TGTGCCAGCAGCAAATTTGAGTCGGGACAGGGTATTACTGGAAACACCATATATTTT.

CDR3 DNA sequence: TGTGCCGGGAAAAGGACAGGGGGCGCCGGGGCCAACGTCCTGACTTTC. Amino acids: CAGKRTGGAGANVLTF. V gene TRBV7-2 combines with J gene TRBJ2-6, with TRBD1 identical over 11 bases. The CDR3 is made up of 16 amino acids. V gave up 11 bases and J gave up 4 bases; unmatched junction bases: 10. Germline-derived CDR1 and CDR2 are SGHTA and FQGNSA.

This chain connects TRBV25-1 to TRBJ2-7; possibly TRBD2 for D (6 bases). Germline V gene data show CDR1 as MGHDK and CDR2 as SYGVNS. V lost 4 bases and J 1 base, leaving 20 bases between the germline ends. CDR3 size: 17 residues. CDR3 residues: CASSVGGVEGRSYEQYF. In DNA form, the CDR3 reads TGTGCCAGCAGTGTGGGGGGTGTGGAGGGCCGATCCTACGAGCAGTACTTC.

The CDR3 coding sequence is TGTGCCAGCAGACCCTCGGACAGGGTTAACTATGGCTACACCTTC. It codes for CASRPSDRVNYGYTF. This rearrangement joins TRBV28 to TRBJ1-2; TRBD1 matches 8 bases. J was trimmed by 1 base and V by 6 bases; bases with no gene match: 7. Germline V lookup: CDR1 MDHEN, CDR2 SYDVKM. This CDR3 region has 15 residues.

The rearrangement uses TRBV28 and TRBJ1-2, with D unresolved. V lost 3 bases and J lost 3, with 11 bases in between. From germline, CDR1 is MDHEN and CDR2 SYDVKM. The CDR3 has 14 residues. In DNA form, the CDR3 reads TGTGCCAGCAGTTTTGTCGGGGTGGACTATGGCTACACCTTC. This codes for CASSFVGVDYGYTF.

The genes are TRBV10-3 and TRBJ2-1, with D possibly being TRBD2 (7 bases). Germline V gene data show CDR1 as ENHRY and CDR2 as SYGVKD. This CDR3 has 16 amino acids. Trimming left V 3 bases short and J 4 bases short, with 16 bases between. The CDR3, as DNA: TGTGCCATCAGTGACCTGGGGGGGGGCGCATACAATGAGCAGTTCTTC. Its protein product is CAISDLGGGAYNEQFF.

In this sample, this clone turned up once. The chain recombines TRBV30 with TRBJ2-5; maybe TRBD1 (6 bases). Germline V CDR1 and CDR2: GTSNPN, SVGIG (reference sequence). This CDR3 comprises 13 residues. V lost 4 bases and J lost 4, with 13 bases in between. The CDR3 nucleotides read TGTGCCTGGACCTCAGGGGCCCCAGAGACCCAGTACTTC. It specifies CAWTSGAPETQYF.

V usage is TRBV24-1 and J usage is TRBJ2-1, with D possibly TRBD1 on 5 matching bases. The CDR3 has 13 residues. CDR1 and CDR2 (germline): KGHDR, SFDVKD. V was trimmed by 4 bases and J by 9 bases, leaving 12 bases between them. The CDR3 loop reads CATSDRPGFEQFF. CDR3 coding DNA: TGTGCCACCAGTGACCGCCCAGGGTTTGAGCAGTTCTTC.